This T cell receptor beta chain was identified in a study of shared clonotypes between healthy human individuals. The CDR3 loop spans 18 amino acids. Germline assignment: CDR1 SGHRS and CDR2 YFSETQ. V gave up 0 bases and J gave up 3 bases; unmatched junction bases: 14. The repertoire was sequenced with immunoSEQ multiplex PCR; TCRdb's copy has only in-frame clones and lacks some. The sample yields about 730,000 clones, roughly 72% seen once. This receptor was obtained from a woman aged 25 to 39 in good health. Input material: memory CD4+ T cells sorted from blood. Subset described: CD45RA-negative fraction. The chain employs TRBV5-1 and TRBJ2-7, with TRBD2 matching 8 bases. CDR3 protein: CASSLGRLARGLVYEQYF. CDR3 nucleotide sequence: TGCGCCAGCAGCTTGGGCCGACTAGCGCGAGGGTTAGTCTACGAGCAGTACTTC.